This record looks at one TCR beta chain sequence and its context. Original processing notes: How many nucleated cells were present was estimated from reference gene primer amplification. Clones were read by immunoSEQ multiplex PCR, and TCRdb kept only the in-frame ones, dropping some. V, J and clone size were drawn from that table, and D and trimming were deduced from the DNA. The sample has roughly 340,000 clones, about 90% seen once; the top ten hold around 3.5%. The CDR3 loop spans 15 amino acids. V trimming: 6 bases; J trimming: 10 bases; junction bases outside the gene matches: 13. Germline V gene lookup returns CDR1 LGHNT and CDR2 FRNRAP. This entry comes from a study of blood T cell repertoires in COVID-19. The wider study: Spain, Italy and the United States supplied samples that represented acute and convalescent COVID-19. Nucleic acid was either cDNA or gDNA, and it came from T cells, B-cell-depleted T cells, or PBMCs.

This sequence originates from a woman between 18 and 29 years old who had recovered from COVID-19. Sequenced sample: peripheral blood. The J gene is TRBJ2-1, the V gene TRBV12-5; TRBD2 agrees at 9 bases. The CDR3 bases are TGTGCTAGTGGCCGAATCAGACAACTAGCGGGCGAGCAGTTCTTC. Its translation is CASGRIRQLAGEQFF.